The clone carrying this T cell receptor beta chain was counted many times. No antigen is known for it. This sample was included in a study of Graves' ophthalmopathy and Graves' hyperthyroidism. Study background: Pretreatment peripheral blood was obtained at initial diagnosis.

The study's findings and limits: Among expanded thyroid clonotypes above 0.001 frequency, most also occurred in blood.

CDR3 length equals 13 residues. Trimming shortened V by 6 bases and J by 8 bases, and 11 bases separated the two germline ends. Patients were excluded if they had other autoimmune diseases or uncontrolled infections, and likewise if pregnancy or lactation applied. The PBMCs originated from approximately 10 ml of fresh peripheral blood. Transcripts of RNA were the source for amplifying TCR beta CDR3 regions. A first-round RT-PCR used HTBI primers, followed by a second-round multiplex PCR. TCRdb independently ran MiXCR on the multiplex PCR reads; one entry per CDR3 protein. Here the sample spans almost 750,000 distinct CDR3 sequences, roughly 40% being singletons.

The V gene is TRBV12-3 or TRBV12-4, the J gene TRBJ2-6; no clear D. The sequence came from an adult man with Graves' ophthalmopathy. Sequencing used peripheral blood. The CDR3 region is CASSLPVSNVLTF. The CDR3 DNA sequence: TGTGCCAGCAGCCTCCCCGTGTCCAACGTCCTGACTTTC.